Listed here are 4 T cell receptor beta chains from one sample, sequenced in a study of cytomegalovirus exposure and HLA in healthy donors (dated by TCRdb to about 2017). Library preparation was by the immunoSEQ multiplex PCR assay. For the multiplex PCR, a mixture combining 60 forward primers for TCR Vbeta segments and 13 reverse primers for TCR Jbeta segments was used. This immuneACCESS table, as held by TCRdb, lists in-frame sequences with V and J called but not all clones. Of the missing ones, under half trace to an unresolved V gene in checked studies; the others have no known cause. Within this sample are 140,000 to 150,000 clones, with 75% to 80% of them counted one time only. The top ten clones comprise 1.7% of the sample. The source material was PBMCs. These TCRs come from a young woman in good health and CMV-seronegative.

This clone was counted once. The chain employs TRBV2 and TRBJ1-2, with TRBD1 matching 9 bases. Per germline, CDR1 SNHLY and CDR2 FYNNEI. The CDR3 runs to 13 residues. Trimming took 3 bases from V and 6 from J; bases not matched to a gene: 2. CDR3 sequence reads: CASSEDRGHGYTF. For the CDR3, the DNA is TGTGCCAGCAGTGAGGACAGGGGTCATGGCTACACCTTC. Together with reference TRBV2 and TRBJ1-2, the CDR3 gives the full variable domain: EPEVTQTPSHQVTQMGQEVILRCVPISNHLYFYWYRQILGQKVEFLVSFYNNEISEKSEIFDDQFSVERPDGSNFTLKIRSTKLEDSAMYFCASSEDRGHGYTFGSGTRLTVV.

The J gene is TRBJ2-1, the V gene TRBV6-5; TRBD1 is a possible D gene (6 bases). V shed 1 base and J shed 4 bases, with 14 bases lying between them. Germline V gene lookup returns CDR1 MNHEY and CDR2 SVGAGI. The CDR3 consists of 16 residues. The CDR3 sequence is CASSYLGRGLYNEQFF. The CDR3, as DNA: TGTGCCAGCAGTTACTTAGGAAGGGGGTTATACAATGAGCAGTTCTTC.

Here the CDR3 DNA reads TGTGCCAGCAGCGTAGGCCCCTCCGGTGGGCCCTACGAGCAGTACTTC. It encodes CASSVGPSGGPYEQYF. V and J are TRBV9 and TRBJ2-7; D unclear. Germline lookup yields CDR1 SGDLS and CDR2 YYNGEE. V was clipped by 0 bases and J by 2 bases, with 15 bases between them. The CDR3 runs to 16 residues.

CDR3 residues: CASSQSNSPTDTQYF. CDR3 in DNA: TGCGCCAGCAGTCAATCCAACAGCCCAACAGATACGCAGTATTTT. The chain carries TRBV23-1 and TRBJ2-3; D remains unclear. TRBV23-1 is annotated as an ORF whose role is uncertain. With 0 bases removed from V and 3 bases from J, the gap between germline ends came to 10 bases. CDR3 length equals 15 residues.